A selection of T cell receptor beta chains follows, all from one sample in a study of identical twins. TCRdb processed the 5' RACE reads anew with MiXCR; each CDR3 protein has one entry. This table has roughly 280,000 distinct CDR3 sequences, over 8.5% appearing once. A further study also used this sample, focusing on yellow fever vaccine responses in identical twins.

Sequences were obtained from CD8+ T cells sorted from blood. The receptors originated from a woman aged 18-29 years in good health. CDR3s leave out the opening cysteine and the closing phenylalanine or tryptophan. Some rows have no size entry. The others give once, few or many, or a class for an expanded clone.

V,J,size,CDR3
TRBV4-3,TRBJ2-7,many,ASSQDGTGANEQY
TRBV5-1,TRBJ2-2,many,ASSSELNTGELF
TRBV5-1,TRBJ2-7,few,ASSDGQVSYEQY
TRBV20-1,TRBJ2-3,many,SKPGGHTQY
TRBV24-1,TRBJ2-7,many,ATRDREYEQY
TRBV5-6,TRBJ1-1,few,ASSLTEFMNTEAF
TRBV7-3,TRBJ2-7,many,ASSLSPGGSYEQY
TRBV12-3/TRBV12-4,TRBJ1-5,many,ASSLQGGNQPQH
TRBV11-2,TRBJ2-1,few,ASSPAKTAYNEQF
TRBV28,TRBJ2-7,.,ASRPAGGKTSYEQY
TRBV10-2,TRBJ2-7,few,ASSDTGTGGLYEQY
TRBV9,TRBJ2-3,.,ASSAANGAGTDTQY
TRBV29-1,TRBJ2-2,.,SVAGNTGELF
TRBV19,TRBJ1-1,.,ASSLKDRVGTEAF
TRBV29-1,TRBJ2-3,few,SVEGGAGASTDTQY
TRBV3-1,TRBJ1-2,few,ASSLESWDYGYT
TRBV5-1,TRBJ2-5,few,ASSSAASGGTQETQY
TRBV11-1,TRBJ2-1,.,ASSLDAGVYNEQF
TRBV12-3/TRBV12-4,TRBJ2-1,many,ASKLLAGLNEQF
TRBV12-3/TRBV12-4,TRBJ2-1,few,ASRVGESSYNEQF
TRBV12-3/TRBV12-4,TRBJ1-1,many,ASSPGGWEAF
TRBV7-8,TRBJ2-7,many,ASSLRTGAYEQY
TRBV29-1,TRBJ2-1,many,SVVGGNYNEQF
TRBV5-1,TRBJ2-2,.,AARESNTGELF
TRBV7-9,TRBJ1-2,few,ASTGGGIDYGYT
TRBV4-1,TRBJ1-1,few,ASSPGRGNTEAF
TRBV4-3,TRBJ2-2,.,ASSPSAPAGELF
TRBV4-3,TRBJ1-3,few,ASSQEGGNTIY
TRBV7-9,TRBJ2-2,.,ASSLEATGELF
TRBV11-2,TRBJ2-1,few,ASSSPWTGDAYNEQF
TRBV4-3,TRBJ2-2,many,ASSQDKISVTGELF
TRBV11-2,TRBJ2-3,many,ASSLTLAALDTQY
TRBV9,TRBJ1-4,few,ASSESGRAEKLF
TRBV29-1,TRBJ2-7,.,SVEDRAGYGEQY
TRBV28,TRBJ1-5,.,ASSLLSNQPQH
TRBV9,TRBJ2-5,.,ASSEGGRETQY
TRBV12-5,TRBJ2-1,few,ASGWDRGNEQF
TRBV12-3/TRBV12-4,TRBJ2-5,.,ASSTPGLAQETQY
TRBV9,TRBJ2-3,many,ASSGEGGTDTQY
TRBV9,TRBJ2-7,few,ASSPTSAHEQY
TRBV15,TRBJ2-2,.,ATTHITALHTGELF
TRBV20-1,TRBJ2-5,.,SARDLSGRGSETQY
TRBV11-1,TRBJ2-2,.,ASSLVPRELF